This T cell receptor (beta chain) was captured in a study of blood T cell repertoires in COVID-19. Profiling relied on immunoSEQ multiplex PCR, and the TCRdb table lists in-frame clones only, not all of them. The repertoire has approximately 240,000 clones, 65% to 85% of them found once; the top ten carry 3% to 3.5%. The length of the CDR3 is 17 residues. The germline V gene encodes CDR1 SEHNR and CDR2 FQNEAQ (reference sequence). The V and J ends lost 1 base and 4 bases, in that order; junction bases with no gene match: 9. Sequences were obtained from peripheral blood. The sequence derives from a woman in her 30s who had recovered from COVID-19. The chain carries TRBV7-9 and TRBJ2-3, with 9 bases that match TRBD2. The CDR3 bases are TGTGCCAGCAGCTTAGGACTAGCGGTCGGAGCTCCAGATACGCAGTATTTT. It is translated as CASSLGLAVGAPDTQYF.